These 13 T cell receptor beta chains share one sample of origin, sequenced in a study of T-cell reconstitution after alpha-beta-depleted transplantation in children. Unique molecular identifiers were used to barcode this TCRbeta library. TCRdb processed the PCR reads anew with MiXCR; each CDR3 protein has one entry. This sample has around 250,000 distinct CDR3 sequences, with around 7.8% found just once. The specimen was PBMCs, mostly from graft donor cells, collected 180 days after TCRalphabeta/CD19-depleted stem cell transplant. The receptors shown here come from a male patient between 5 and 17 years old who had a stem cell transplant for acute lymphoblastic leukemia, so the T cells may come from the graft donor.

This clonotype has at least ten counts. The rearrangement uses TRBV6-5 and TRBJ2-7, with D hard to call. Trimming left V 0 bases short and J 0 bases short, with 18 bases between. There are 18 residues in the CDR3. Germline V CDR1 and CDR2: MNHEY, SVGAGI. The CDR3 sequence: CASSYSGPTLIGSYEQYF. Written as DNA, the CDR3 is TGTGCCAGCAGTTACTCCGGGCCTACGCTAATAGGCTCCTACGAGCAGTACTTC.

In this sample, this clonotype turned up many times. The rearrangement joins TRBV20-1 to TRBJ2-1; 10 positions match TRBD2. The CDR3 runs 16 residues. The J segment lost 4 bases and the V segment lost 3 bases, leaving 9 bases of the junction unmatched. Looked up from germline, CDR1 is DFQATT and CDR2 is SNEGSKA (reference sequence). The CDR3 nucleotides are TGCAGTGCTAGTGTTTGGCTAGCGGGAGTATACAATGAGCAGTTCTTC. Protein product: CSASVWLAGVYNEQFF.

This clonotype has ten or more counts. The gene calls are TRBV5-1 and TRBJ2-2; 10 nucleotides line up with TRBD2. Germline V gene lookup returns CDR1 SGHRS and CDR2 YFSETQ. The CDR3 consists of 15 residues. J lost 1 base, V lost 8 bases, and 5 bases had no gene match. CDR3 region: CASSSGRENTGELFF. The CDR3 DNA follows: TGCGCCAGTTCGAGCGGGAGGGAGAACACCGGGGAGCTGTTTTTT.

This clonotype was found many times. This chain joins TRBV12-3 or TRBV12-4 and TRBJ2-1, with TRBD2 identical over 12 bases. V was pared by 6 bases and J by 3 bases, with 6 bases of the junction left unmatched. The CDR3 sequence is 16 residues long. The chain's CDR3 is CASRTTSGGRYNEQFF. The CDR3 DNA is TGTGCCAGCAGGACGACTAGCGGGGGCCGCTACAATGAGCAGTTCTTC.

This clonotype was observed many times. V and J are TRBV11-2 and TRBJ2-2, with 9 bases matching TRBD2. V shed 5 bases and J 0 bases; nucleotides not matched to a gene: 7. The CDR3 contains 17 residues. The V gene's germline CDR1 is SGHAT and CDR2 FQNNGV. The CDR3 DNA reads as TGTGCCAGCAGCCCTGGACTAGCGAACGCGAACACCGGGGAGCTGTTTTTT. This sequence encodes CASSPGLANANTGELFF. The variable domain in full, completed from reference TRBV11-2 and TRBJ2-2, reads EAGVAQSPRYKIIEKRQSVAFWCNPISGHATLYWYQQILGQGPKLLIQFQNNGVVDDSQLPKDRFSAERLKGVDSTLKIQPAKLEDSAVYLCASSPGLANANTGELFFGEGSRLTVL.

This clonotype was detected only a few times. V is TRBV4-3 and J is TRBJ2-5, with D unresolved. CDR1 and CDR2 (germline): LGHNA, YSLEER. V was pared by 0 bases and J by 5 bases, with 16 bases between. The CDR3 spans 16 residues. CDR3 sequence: CASSQEFERPSETQYF. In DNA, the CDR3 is TGCGCCAGCAGCCAAGAGTTCGAGCGACCCTCGGAGACCCAGTACTTC.

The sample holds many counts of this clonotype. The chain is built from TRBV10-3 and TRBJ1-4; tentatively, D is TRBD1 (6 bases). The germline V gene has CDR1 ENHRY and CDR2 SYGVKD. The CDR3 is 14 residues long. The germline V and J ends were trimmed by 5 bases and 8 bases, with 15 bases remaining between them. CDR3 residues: CAISRDKGREKLFF. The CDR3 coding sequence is TGTGCCATCAGTCGGGACAAGGGACGGGAAAAACTGTTTTTT.

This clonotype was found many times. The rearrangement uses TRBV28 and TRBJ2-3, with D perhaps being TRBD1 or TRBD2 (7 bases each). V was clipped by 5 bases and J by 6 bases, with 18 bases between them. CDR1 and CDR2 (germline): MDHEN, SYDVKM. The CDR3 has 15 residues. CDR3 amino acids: CASSIQGGNMDTQYF. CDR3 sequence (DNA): TGTGCCAGCAGTATCCAGGGGGGGAATATGGATACGCAGTATTTT.

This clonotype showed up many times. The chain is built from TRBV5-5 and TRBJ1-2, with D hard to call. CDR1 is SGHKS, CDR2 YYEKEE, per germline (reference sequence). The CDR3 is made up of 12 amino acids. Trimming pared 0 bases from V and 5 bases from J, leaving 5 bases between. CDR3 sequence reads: CASSLGDYGYTF. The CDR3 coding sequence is TGTGCCAGCAGCTTGGGAGATTATGGCTACACCTTC.

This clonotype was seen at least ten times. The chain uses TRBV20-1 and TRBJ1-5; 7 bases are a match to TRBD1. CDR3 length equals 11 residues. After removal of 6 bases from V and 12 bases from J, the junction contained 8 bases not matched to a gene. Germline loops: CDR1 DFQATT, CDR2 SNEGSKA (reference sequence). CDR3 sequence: CSATDRVIQHF. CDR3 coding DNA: TGCAGTGCGACTGACAGGGTAATCCAGCATTTT.

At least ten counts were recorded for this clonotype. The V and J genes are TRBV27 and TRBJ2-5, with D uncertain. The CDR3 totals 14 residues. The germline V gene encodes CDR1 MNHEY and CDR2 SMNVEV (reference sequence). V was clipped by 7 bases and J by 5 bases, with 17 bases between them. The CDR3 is CASKSGLGPETQYF. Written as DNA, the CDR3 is TGTGCCAGCAAATCGGGTCTAGGGCCGGAGACCCAGTACTTC.

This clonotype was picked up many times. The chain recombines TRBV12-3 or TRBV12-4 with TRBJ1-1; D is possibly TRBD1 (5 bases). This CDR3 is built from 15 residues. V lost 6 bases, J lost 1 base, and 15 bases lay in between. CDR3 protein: CASSPPGTANTEAFF. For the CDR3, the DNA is TGTGCCAGCAGCCCCCCCGGGACGGCGAACACTGAAGCTTTCTTT.

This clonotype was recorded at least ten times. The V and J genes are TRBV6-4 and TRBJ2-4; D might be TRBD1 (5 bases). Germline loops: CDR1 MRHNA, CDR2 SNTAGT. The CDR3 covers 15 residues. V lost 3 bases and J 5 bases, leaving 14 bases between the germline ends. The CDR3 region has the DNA TGTGCCAGCAGTGATTTTGGACACCCGGAAAACATTCAGTACTTC. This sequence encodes CASSDFGHPENIQYF.